This paragraph covers one T cell receptor beta chain sequence. This sample is drawn from a study of CD8 T cells in Susac syndrome. Roughly 0.45 to 1 ug RNA was reverse transcribed with random hexamers. With immunoSEQ multiplex PCR, TCR beta CDR3 was amplified across 54 Vbeta and 13 Jbeta. One entry per CDR3 protein, called by TCRdb with MiXCR from the immunoSEQ multiplex PCR reads. The sample yields 180,000 or so distinct CDR3 sequences, just under 95% seen once. Sequencing of TCR beta was undertaken in CD8+ and CD4+ T cells derived from blood. CDR3 size: 16 residues. V lost 3 bases to trimming and J lost 3 bases; unmatched junction nucleotides: 9. Germline V lookup: CDR1 MGHDK, CDR2 SYGVNS.

The receptor was isolated from a human donor in good health. This chain links TRBV25-1 with TRBJ2-7; 9 bases agree with TRBD2. The sequencing sample was made of CD4+ T cells from PBMCs. DNA for the CDR3: TGTGCCAGCAGTGACCGTGGTAGCGGGAGTTTCTACGAGCAGTACTTC. This encodes CASSDRGSGSFYEQYF.